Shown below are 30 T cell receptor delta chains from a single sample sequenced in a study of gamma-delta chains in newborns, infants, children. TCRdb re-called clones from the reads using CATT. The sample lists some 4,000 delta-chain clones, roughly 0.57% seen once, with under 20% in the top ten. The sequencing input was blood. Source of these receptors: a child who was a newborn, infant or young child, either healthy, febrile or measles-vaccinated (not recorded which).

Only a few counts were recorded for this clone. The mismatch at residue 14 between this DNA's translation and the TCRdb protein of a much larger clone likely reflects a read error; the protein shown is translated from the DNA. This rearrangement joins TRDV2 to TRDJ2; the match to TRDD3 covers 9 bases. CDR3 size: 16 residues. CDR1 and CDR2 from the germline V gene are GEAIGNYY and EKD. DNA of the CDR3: TGTGCCTGTGACACTCTGGGGGATTCCTTGACAGCACAACCCTTCTTT. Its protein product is CACDTLGDSLTAQPFF.

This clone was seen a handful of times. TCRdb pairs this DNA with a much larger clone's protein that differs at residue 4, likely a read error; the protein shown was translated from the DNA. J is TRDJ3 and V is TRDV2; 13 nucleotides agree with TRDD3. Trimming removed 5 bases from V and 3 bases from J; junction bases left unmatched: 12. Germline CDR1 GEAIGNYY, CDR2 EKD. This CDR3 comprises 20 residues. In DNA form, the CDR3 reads TGTGCCTGTGGCGCTGTACTGGGGGATACGCTCGTCTGGGACACCCGACAGATGTTTTTC. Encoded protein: CACGAVLGDTLVWDTRQMFF.

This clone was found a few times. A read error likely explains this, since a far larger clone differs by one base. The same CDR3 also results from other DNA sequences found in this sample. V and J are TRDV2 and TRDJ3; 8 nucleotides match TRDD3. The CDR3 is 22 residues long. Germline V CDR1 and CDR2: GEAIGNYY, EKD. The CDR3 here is CACDTVTVGDPSSSWDTRQMFF. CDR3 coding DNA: TGTGCCTGTGACACCGTTACAGTGGGGGATCCCTCGAGCTCCTGGGACACCCGGCAGATGTTTTTC.

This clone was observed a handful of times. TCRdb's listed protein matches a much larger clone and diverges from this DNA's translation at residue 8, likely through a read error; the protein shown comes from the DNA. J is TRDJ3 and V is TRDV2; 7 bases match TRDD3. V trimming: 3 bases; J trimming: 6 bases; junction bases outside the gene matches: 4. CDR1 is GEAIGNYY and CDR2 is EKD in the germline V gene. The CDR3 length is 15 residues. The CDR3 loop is CACDWGTLDTRQMFF. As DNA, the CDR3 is TGTGCCTGTGACTGGGGGACCTTGGACACCCGACAGATGTTTTTC.

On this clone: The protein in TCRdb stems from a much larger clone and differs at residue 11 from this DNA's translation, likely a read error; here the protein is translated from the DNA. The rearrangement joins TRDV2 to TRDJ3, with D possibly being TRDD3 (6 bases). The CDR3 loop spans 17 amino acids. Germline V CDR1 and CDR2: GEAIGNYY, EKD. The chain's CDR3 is CACDTVASSWGTRQMFF. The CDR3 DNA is TGTGCCTGTGACACCGTGGCCAGCTCCTGGGGCACCCGACAGATGTTTTTC.

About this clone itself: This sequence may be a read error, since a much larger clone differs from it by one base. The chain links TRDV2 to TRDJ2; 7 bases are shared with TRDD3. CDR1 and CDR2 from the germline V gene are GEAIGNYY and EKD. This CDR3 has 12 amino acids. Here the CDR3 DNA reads TGTGCCTGTGACTGGGGGACAGCACAACCCTTCTTT. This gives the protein CACDWGTAQPFF.

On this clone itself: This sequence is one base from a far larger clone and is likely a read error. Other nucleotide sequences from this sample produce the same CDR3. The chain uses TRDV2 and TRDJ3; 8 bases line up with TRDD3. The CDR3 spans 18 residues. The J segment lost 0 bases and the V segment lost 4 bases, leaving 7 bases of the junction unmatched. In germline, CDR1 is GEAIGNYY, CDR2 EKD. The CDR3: CACDTVWGSSWDTRQMFF. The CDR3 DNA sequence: TGTGCCTGTGATACCGTCTGGGGGAGCTCCTGGGACACCCGACAGATGTTTTTC.

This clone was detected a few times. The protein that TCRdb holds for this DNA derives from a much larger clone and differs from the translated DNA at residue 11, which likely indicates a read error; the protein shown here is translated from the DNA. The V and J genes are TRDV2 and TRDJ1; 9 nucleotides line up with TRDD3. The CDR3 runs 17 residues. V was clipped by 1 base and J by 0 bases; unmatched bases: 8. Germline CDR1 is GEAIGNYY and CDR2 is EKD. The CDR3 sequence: CACDTLGDKLHTDKLIF. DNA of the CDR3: TGTGCCTGTGACACTTTGGGGGATAAGTTACACACCGATAAACTCATCTTT.

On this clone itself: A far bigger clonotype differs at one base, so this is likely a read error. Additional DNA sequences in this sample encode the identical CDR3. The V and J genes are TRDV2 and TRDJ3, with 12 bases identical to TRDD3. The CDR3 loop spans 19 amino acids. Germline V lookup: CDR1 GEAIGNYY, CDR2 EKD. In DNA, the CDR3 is TGTGCCTGTGACACCGTCTGGGGGATACGCTCCTGGGACACCCGACAGATGTTCTTC. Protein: CACDTVWGIRSWDTRQMFF.

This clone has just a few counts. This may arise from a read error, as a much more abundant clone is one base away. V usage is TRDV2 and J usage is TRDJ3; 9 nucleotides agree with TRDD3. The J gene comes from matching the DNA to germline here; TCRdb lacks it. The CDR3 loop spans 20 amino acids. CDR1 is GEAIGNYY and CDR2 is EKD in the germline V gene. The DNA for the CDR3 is TGTGCCTGTGACACCGCTCTGGGGGATGTAAGCTCCTGGGACACGCGACAGATGTTTTTC. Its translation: CACDTALGDVSSWDTRQMFF.

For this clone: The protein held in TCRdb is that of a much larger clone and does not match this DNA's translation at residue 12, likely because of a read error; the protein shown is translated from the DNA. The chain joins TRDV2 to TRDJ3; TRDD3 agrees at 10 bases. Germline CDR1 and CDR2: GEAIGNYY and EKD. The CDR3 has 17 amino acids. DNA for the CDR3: TGTGCCTGTGACATACTGGGGGATCCCTGGGACGCCCGACAGATGTTTTTC. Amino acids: CACDILGDPWDARQMFF.

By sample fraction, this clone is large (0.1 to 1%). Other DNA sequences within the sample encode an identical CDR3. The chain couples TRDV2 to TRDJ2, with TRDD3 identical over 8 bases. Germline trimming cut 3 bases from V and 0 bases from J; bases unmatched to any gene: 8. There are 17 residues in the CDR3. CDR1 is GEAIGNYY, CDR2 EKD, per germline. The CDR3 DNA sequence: TGTGCCTGTGACTACGTACTGGGGGGAGCTTTGACAGCACAACTCTTCTTT. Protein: CACDYVLGGALTAQLFF.

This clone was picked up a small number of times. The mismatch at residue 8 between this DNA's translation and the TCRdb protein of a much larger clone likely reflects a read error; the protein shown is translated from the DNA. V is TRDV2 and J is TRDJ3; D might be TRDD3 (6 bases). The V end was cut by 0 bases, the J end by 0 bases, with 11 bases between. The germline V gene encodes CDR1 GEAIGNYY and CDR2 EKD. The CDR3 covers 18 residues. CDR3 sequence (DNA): TGTGCCTGTGACACCGGATACCCTAACTCCTGGGACACCCGACAGATGTTTTTC. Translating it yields CACDTGYPNSWDTRQMFF.

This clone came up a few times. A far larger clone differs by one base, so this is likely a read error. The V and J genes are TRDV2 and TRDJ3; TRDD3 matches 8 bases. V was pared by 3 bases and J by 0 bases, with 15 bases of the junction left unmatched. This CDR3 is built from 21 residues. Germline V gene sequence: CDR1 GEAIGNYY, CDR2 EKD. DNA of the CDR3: TGTGCCTGTGACGCCGCGGACTGGGGGTTCTCCCACTCCTGGGACACCCGACAGATGTTTTTC. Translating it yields CACDAADWGFSHSWDTRQMFF.

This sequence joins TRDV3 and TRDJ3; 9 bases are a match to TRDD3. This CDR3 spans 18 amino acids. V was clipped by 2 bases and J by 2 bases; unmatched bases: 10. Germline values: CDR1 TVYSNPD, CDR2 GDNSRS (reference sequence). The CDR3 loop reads CAFRTGGYKAWDTRQMFF. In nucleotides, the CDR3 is TGTGCCTTTCGTACCGGGGGATACAAGGCCTGGGACACCCGACAGATGTTTTTC.

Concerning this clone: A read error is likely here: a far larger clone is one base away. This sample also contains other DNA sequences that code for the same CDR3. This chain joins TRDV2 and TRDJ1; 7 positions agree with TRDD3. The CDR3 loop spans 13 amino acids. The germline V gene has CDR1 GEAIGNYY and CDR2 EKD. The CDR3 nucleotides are TGTGCCTGTGACACGGGGGGATCCGACAAACTCATCTTT. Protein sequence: CACDTGGSDKLIF.

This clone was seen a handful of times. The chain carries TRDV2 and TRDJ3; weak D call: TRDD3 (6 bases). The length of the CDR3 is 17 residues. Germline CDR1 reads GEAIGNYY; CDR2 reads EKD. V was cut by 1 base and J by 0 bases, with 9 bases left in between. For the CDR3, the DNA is TGTGCCTGTGACACTGGGGGCCTCTCCTGGGACACCCGACAGATGTTTTTC. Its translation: CACDTGGLSWDTRQMFF.

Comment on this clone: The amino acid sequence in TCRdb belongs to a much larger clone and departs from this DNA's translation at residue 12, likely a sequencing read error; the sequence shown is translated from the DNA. CDR3 in amino acids: CACDTVGASSWGTRQMFF. The CDR3 DNA reads TGTGCCTGTGACACCGTGGGGGCCTCCTCCTGGGGCACCCGACAGATGTTTTTC. This chain connects TRDV2 to TRDJ3; maybe TRDD3 (6 bases). CDR3 length: 18 residues. CDR1 and CDR2 from the germline V gene are GEAIGNYY and EKD.

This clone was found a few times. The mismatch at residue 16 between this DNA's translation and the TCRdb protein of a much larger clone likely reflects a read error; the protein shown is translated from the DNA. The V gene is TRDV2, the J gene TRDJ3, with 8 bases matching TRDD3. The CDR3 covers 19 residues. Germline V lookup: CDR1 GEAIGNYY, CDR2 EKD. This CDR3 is CACDTLLGGSSWDTRRMFF. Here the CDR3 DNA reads TGTGCCTGCGACACTCTACTGGGGGGAAGCTCCTGGGACACCCGACGGATGTTTTTC.

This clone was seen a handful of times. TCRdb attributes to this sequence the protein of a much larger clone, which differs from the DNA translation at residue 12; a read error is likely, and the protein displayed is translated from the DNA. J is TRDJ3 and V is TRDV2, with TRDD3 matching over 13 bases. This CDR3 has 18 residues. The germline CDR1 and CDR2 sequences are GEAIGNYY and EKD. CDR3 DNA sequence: TGTGCCTGCGACGTACTGGGGGATACGGAGTGGGGCACCCGACAGATGTTTTTC. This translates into CACDVLGDTEWGTRQMFF.

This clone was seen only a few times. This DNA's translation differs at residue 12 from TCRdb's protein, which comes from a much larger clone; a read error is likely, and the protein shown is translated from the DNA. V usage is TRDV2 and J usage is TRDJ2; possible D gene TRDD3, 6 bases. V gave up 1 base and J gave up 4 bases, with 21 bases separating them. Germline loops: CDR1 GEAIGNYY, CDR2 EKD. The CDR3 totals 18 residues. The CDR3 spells CACDTVEVGGHSTAQLFF. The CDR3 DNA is TGTGCCTGTGACACGGTGGAGGTGGGGGGCCATTCGACAGCACAACTCTTCTTT.

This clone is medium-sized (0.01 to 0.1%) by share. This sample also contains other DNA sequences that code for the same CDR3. This CDR3 reads CACDTWGISSWDTRQMFF. The CDR3 DNA reads as TGTGCCTGTGACACCTGGGGGATAAGCTCCTGGGACACCCGACAGATGTTTTTC. V and J are TRDV2 and TRDJ3; 9 nucleotides agree with TRDD3. The germline V gene has CDR1 GEAIGNYY and CDR2 EKD. CDR3 length: 18 amino acids. V shed 0 bases, J shed 0 bases, and the junction held 2 bases outside the gene matches.

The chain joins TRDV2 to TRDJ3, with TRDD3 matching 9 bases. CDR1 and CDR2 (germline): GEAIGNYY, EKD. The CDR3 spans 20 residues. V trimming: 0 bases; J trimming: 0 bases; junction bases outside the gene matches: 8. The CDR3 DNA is TGTGCCTGTGACACCTTGGGGGATAGAATGAGCTCCTGGGACACCCGACAGATGTTTTTC. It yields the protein CACDTLGDRMSSWDTRQMFF.

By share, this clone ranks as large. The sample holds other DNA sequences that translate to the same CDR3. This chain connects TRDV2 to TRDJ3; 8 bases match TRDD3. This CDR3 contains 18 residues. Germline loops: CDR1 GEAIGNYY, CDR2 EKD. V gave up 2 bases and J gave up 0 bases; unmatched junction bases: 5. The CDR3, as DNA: TGTGCCTGTGACATACTGGGGGCTAACTCCTGGGACACCCGACAGATGTTTTTC. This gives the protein CACDILGANSWDTRQMFF.

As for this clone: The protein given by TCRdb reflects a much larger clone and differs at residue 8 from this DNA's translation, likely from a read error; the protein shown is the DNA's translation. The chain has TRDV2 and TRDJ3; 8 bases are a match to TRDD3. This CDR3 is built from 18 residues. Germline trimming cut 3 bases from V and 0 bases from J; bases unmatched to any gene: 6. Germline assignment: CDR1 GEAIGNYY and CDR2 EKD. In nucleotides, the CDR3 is TGTGCCTGTGACGTACTGGGGGGTCGCTCCTGGGACACCCGACAGATGTTTTTC. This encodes CACDVLGGRSWDTRQMFF.

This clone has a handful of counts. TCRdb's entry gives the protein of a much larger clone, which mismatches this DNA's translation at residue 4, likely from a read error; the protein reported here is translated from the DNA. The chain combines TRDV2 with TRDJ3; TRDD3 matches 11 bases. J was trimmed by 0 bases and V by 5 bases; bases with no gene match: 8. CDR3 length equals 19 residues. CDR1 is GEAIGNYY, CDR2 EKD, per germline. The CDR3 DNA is TGTGCCTGTGGTCGTCTGGGGGATACCCCCTCCTGGGACACCCGACAGATGTTTTTC. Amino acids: CACGRLGDTPSWDTRQMFF.

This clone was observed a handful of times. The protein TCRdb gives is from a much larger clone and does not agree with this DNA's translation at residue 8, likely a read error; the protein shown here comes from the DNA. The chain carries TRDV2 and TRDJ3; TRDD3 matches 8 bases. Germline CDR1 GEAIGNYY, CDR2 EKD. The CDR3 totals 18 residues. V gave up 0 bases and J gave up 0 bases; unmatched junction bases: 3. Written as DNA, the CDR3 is TGTGCCTGTGACACCCTGGGGGAGAGCTCCTGGGACACCCGACAGATGTTTTTC. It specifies CACDTLGESSWDTRQMFF.

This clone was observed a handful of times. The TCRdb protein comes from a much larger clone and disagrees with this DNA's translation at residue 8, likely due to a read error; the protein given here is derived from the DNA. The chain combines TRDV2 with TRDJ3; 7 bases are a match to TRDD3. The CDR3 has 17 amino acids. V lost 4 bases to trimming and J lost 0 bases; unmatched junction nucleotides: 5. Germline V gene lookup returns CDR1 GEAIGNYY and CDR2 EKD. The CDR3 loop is CACDYGGNSWDTRQMFF. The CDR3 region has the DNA TGTGCCTGTGATTATGGGGGAAACTCCTGGGACACCCGACAGATGTTTTTC.

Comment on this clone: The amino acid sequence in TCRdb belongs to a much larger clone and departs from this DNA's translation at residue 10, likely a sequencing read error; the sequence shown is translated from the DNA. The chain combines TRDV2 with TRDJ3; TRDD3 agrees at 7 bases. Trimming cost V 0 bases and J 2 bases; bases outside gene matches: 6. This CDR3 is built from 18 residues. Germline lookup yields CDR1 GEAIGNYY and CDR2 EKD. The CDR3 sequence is CACDTWGSSTWDTRQMFF. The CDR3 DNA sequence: TGTGCCTGTGACACCTGGGGGAGTAGCACCTGGGACACCCGACAGATGTTTTTC.

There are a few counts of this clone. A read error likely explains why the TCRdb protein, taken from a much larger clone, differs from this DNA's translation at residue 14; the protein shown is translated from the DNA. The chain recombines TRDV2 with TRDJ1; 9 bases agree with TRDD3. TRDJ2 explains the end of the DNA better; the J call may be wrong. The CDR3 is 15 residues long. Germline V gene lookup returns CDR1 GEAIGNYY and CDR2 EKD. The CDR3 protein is CACDKLGDRGHKLFF. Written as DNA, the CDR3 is TGTGCCTGTGACAAACTGGGGGACCGGGGGCATAAACTCTTCTTT.